Below are 28 T cell receptor beta chains sequenced from a single sample in a study of Tregs in tolerant kidney transplant recipients. Clones were read by immunoSEQ multiplex PCR, and TCRdb kept only the in-frame ones, dropping some. The table includes 25,000 to 35,000 clones, 70% to 85% detected once. No antigen has been identified for these receptors. The sample was Tregs from blood cultured with allogeneic cells. Every receptor here comes from a human donor in good health.

This clone was seen only a few times. The chain has TRBV20-1 and TRBJ1-2; D unresolved. The V end was cut by 3 bases, the J end by 0 bases, with 2 bases between. The CDR3 loop spans 11 amino acids. The germline gives CDR1 DFQATT, CDR2 SNEGSKA (reference sequence). The CDR3 here is CSARANYGYTF. CDR3 DNA: TGCAGTGCTAGGGCTAACTATGGCTACACCTTC.

This chain connects TRBV25-1 to TRBJ1-2, with D possibly being TRBD1 (6 bases). Trimming pared 0 bases from V and 8 bases from J, leaving 22 bases between. The CDR3 is made up of 17 amino acids. Germline CDR1 MGHDK, CDR2 SYGVNS. The CDR3 region is CASSEYNPQPPDSGYTF. The CDR3, as DNA: TGTGCCAGCAGTGAATATAACCCCCAACCCCCGGACAGCGGCTACACCTTC.

The rearrangement joins TRBV10-3 to TRBJ2-3; TRBD2 aligns across 10 bases. With 7 bases clipped from V and 2 bases from J, the junction kept 6 bases outside the gene matches. The CDR3 spans 15 residues. Germline V gene sequence: CDR1 ENHRY, CDR2 SYGVKD. The chain's CDR3 is CAIKGGLAITDTQYF. DNA of the CDR3: TGTGCCATCAAGGGGGGACTAGCGATCACAGATACGCAGTATTTT.

The sample holds one count of this clone. CDR3 bases: TGTGCCAGCAGCTTATTAGCGGGGGCCCTCTACAATGAGCAGTTCTTC. Its translation: CASSLLAGALYNEQFF. The V gene is TRBV5-6, the J gene TRBJ2-1; 9 bases align to TRBD2. This CDR3 spans 16 amino acids. The ends lost 2 bases at V and 3 bases at J; junction bases unmatched: 6. The V gene's germline CDR1 is SGHDT and CDR2 YYEEEE.

This chain joins TRBV6-5 and TRBJ1-1; D is undetermined. The germline V and J ends were trimmed by 6 bases and 7 bases, with 15 bases remaining between them. The CDR3 is made up of 13 amino acids. The V gene's germline CDR1 is MNHEY and CDR2 SVGAGI. Here the CDR3 reads CASRKRGGSEAFF. The CDR3 coding sequence is TGTGCCAGCAGAAAACGTGGTGGAAGTGAAGCTTTCTTT.

This chain links TRBV29-1 with TRBJ1-2; D not certain. CDR1 SQVTM and CDR2 ANQGSEA come from the germline V gene. This CDR3 has 13 amino acids. Trimming cost V 7 bases and J 7 bases, with 19 bases left between them. CDR3 sequence (DNA): TGCAGCGCGGGAGACCCAAAGAGGACTGGCTACACCTTC. As protein: CSAGDPKRTGYTF.

V and J are TRBV19 and TRBJ2-7; D could derive from TRBD1 or TRBD2 (5 bases each). V lost 3 bases, J lost 3 bases, and 15 bases lay in between. Per germline, CDR1 LNHDA and CDR2 SQIVND (reference sequence). This CDR3 region has 15 residues. CDR3 in DNA: TGTGCCAGTAGTATGACAGCGGCCGCTCACTACGAGCAGTACTTC. It is translated as CASSMTAAAHYEQYF.

The V gene is TRBV27, the J gene TRBJ1-2; 8 bases map to TRBD1. Germline V gene sequence: CDR1 MNHEY, CDR2 SMNVEV (reference sequence). The CDR3 has 14 residues. V lost 3 bases, J lost 8 bases, and 8 bases stayed unmatched. The CDR3 sequence is CASSFRGQVGGYTF. The CDR3 DNA sequence: TGTGCCAGCAGTTTCAGGGGGCAAGTGGGAGGCTACACCTTC.

The V and J genes are TRBV7-2 and TRBJ2-7; 8 bases align to TRBD2. This CDR3 is 17 amino acids long. CDR1 and CDR2 from the germline V gene are SGHTA and FQGNSA. V dropped 1 base and J dropped 2; count of bases not matched to a gene: 10. Here the CDR3 reads CASSLGPGSGRPYEQYF. The DNA of the CDR3 is TGTGCCAGCAGCTTAGGCCCGGGAAGCGGGAGACCCTACGAGCAGTACTTC. The complete variable domain, with remaining parts taken from reference TRBV7-2 and TRBJ2-7, reads GAGVSQSPSNKVTEKGKDVELRCDPISGHTALYWYRQSLGQGLEFLIYFQGNSAPDKSGLPSDRFSAERTGGSVSTLTIQRTQQEDSAVYLCASSLGPGSGRPYEQYFGPGTRLTVT.

This clone occurred a few times. The chain couples TRBV9 to TRBJ1-1, with TRBD1 matching over 7 bases. With 3 bases clipped from V and 10 bases from J, the junction kept 9 bases outside the gene matches. This CDR3 spans 13 amino acids. Germline V gives CDR1 SGDLS, CDR2 YYNGEE. For the CDR3, the DNA is TGTGCCAGCAGCGCCGATTACAGGGGACGAGCTTTCTTT. Its protein is CASSADYRGRAFF. The whole variable domain, filled in from reference TRBV9 and TRBJ1-1, reads DSGVTQTPKHLITATGQRVTLRCSPRSGDLSVYWYQQSLDQGLQFLIQYYNGEERAKGNILERFSAQQFPDLHSELNLSSLELGDSALYFCASSADYRGRAFFGQGTRLTVV.

This clone was seen a few times. This chain links TRBV9 with TRBJ1-6; TRBD1 matches 8 bases. V was pared by 3 bases and J by 7 bases, with 3 bases of the junction left unmatched. Germline V gives CDR1 SGDLS, CDR2 YYNGEE. This CDR3 comprises 14 residues. CDR3 residues: CASSATGGNSPLHF. CDR3 nucleotide sequence: TGTGCCAGCAGCGCTACAGGGGGAAATTCACCCCTCCACTTT.

The CDR3 coding sequence is TGTGCCAGCAGCTTAGGAGATTCTAGGGGCACTGAAGCTTTCTTT. It translates to CASSLGDSRGTEAFF. The rearrangement joins TRBV11-2 to TRBJ1-1, with D perhaps matching TRBD1 (5 bases). The CDR3 covers 15 residues. With 1 base removed from V and 4 bases from J, the gap between germline ends came to 13 bases. Germline CDR1 and CDR2: SGHAT and FQNNGV.

The rearrangement uses TRBV6-1 and TRBJ1-6; no reliable D call. This CDR3 spans 13 amino acids. Germline CDR1 MNHNS, CDR2 SASEGT. V gave up 0 bases and J gave up 14 bases, with 11 bases separating them. CDR3 DNA: TGTGCCAGCAGTGAAGCGGAACGGAGGGCCCTCCACTTT. Its protein is CASSEAERRALHF.

This clone was observed a few times. J is TRBJ1-2 and V is TRBV7-9, with D unresolved. Trimming removed 3 bases at V and 3 bases at J, with 5 bases between. The CDR3 runs 12 residues. Per germline, CDR1 SEHNR and CDR2 FQNEAQ (reference sequence). CDR3 in amino acids: CASSLQDYGYTF. CDR3 DNA: TGTGCCAGCAGCTTGCAGGACTATGGCTACACCTTC.

This clone was counted once. V and J are TRBV11-3 and TRBJ2-1, with no clear D. Trimming shortened V by 1 base and J by 3 bases, and 4 bases separated the two germline ends. This CDR3 contains 13 residues. Germline V gene data show CDR1 as SGHNT and CDR2 as YENEEA. The chain's CDR3 is CASSLGSYNEQFF. CDR3 DNA: TGTGCCAGCAGCTTAGGCAGCTACAATGAGCAGTTCTTC.

This clone was seen a few times. This chain joins TRBV2 and TRBJ2-7, with 14 nucleotides matching TRBD2. V was pared by 8 bases and J by 4 bases, with 7 bases of the junction left unmatched. This CDR3 spans 15 amino acids. Germline V gene sequence: CDR1 SNHLY, CDR2 FYNNEI. CDR3 loop: CASGNRLAGGYEQYF. The CDR3, as DNA: TGTGCCAGCGGGAATAGACTAGCGGGAGGGTACGAGCAGTACTTC.

This rearrangement joins TRBV11-2 to TRBJ1-2; TRBD1 is a possible D gene (6 bases). Germline values: CDR1 SGHAT, CDR2 FQNNGV. V gave up 5 bases and J gave up 2 bases, with 12 bases separating them. This CDR3 has 14 amino acids. This CDR3 reads CASSHRDSNYGYTF. As DNA, the CDR3 is TGTGCCAGCAGCCACAGGGATTCGAACTATGGCTACACCTTC.

The chain carries TRBV19 and TRBJ2-7; TRBD2 might be the D (5 bases). Deletions cut 1 base from V and 2 bases from J, with 21 bases between. The CDR3 covers 18 residues. In germline, CDR1 is LNHDA, CDR2 SQIVND (reference sequence). CDR3 DNA sequence: TGTGCCAGTAGTATAGGATCCCCTGCGCTAGCAGAGACCTACGAGCAGTACTTC. Protein sequence: CASSIGSPALAETYEQYF.

As DNA, the CDR3 is TGTGCCAGCAGCCAAGATAGGACACTCACAGATACGCAGTATTTT. Translation gives CASSQDRTLTDTQYF. V and J are TRBV11-2 and TRBJ2-3, with D possibly being TRBD1 (5 bases). V gave up 5 bases and J gave up 2 bases, with 14 bases separating them. The CDR3 contains 15 residues. From germline, CDR1 is SGHAT and CDR2 FQNNGV.

This chain uses TRBV19 with TRBJ2-2, with D possibly being TRBD1 (6 bases). V was cut by 6 bases and J by 8 bases, with 19 bases left in between. CDR3 length: 15 amino acids. CDR1 and CDR2 (germline): LNHDA, SQIVND (reference sequence). CDR3 sequence: CASREQGTEAGELFF. The DNA for the CDR3 is TGTGCCAGTAGGGAACAGGGAACCGAAGCTGGGGAGCTGTTTTTT.

The genes are TRBV10-2 and TRBJ2-2; 13 bases map to TRBD2. The germline V gene encodes CDR1 WSHSY and CDR2 SAAADI. V dropped 7 bases and J dropped 9; count of bases not matched to a gene: 5. This CDR3 region has 14 residues. CDR3 in amino acids: CASKTSGGPRELFF. CDR3 nucleotides: TGCGCCAGCAAGACTAGCGGGGGGCCTCGGGAGCTGTTTTTT.

The rearrangement uses TRBV6-6 and TRBJ2-1; TRBD2 is a possible D gene (6 bases). V was trimmed by 6 bases and J by 10 bases, leaving 16 bases between them. The CDR3 contains 13 residues. Germline CDR1 reads MNHNY; CDR2 reads SVGAGI (reference sequence). CDR3 in DNA: TGTGCCAGCAGCCCCCCGGGGGTTGGGGAGCAGTTCTTC. Protein sequence: CASSPPGVGEQFF.

The chain combines TRBV4-1 with TRBJ2-3; D uncertain. Trimming removed 0 bases at V and 0 bases at J, with 7 bases between. CDR1 MGHRA and CDR2 YSYEKL come from the germline V gene. This CDR3 contains 15 residues. The CDR3 loop is CASSQDGTSTDTQYF. The CDR3 region has the DNA TGCGCCAGCAGCCAAGATGGTACGAGCACAGATACGCAGTATTTT.

The genes are TRBV18 and TRBJ1-2, with D uncertain. This CDR3 contains 11 residues. Germline V gives CDR1 KGHSH, CDR2 LQKENI. V lost 6 bases and J lost 7, with 9 bases in between. The CDR3 spells CASSLSGGYTF. DNA for the CDR3: TGTGCCAGCTCCTTGTCCGGTGGCTACACCTTC.

The V call is TRBV2, the J call TRBJ2-7; possible D gene TRBD2, 6 bases. CDR1 and CDR2 (germline): SNHLY, FYNNEI. The CDR3 contains 14 residues. Between the trimmed V and J ends, which lost 7 bases and 5 bases, there was a span of 18 bases. The CDR3 is CASKRPGVAHEQYF. In DNA, the CDR3 is TGTGCCAGCAAGCGGCCGGGGGTTGCCCACGAGCAGTACTTC.

The rearrangement links TRBV28 to TRBJ1-5; D gene ambiguous. V was clipped by 6 bases and J by 7 bases, with 13 bases between them. Germline lookup yields CDR1 MDHEN and CDR2 SYDVKM. CDR3 size: 13 residues. CDR3 sequence reads: CASSTPASQPQHF. The CDR3 nucleotides are TGTGCCAGCAGCACCCCTGCGAGCCAGCCCCAGCATTTT.

The CDR3 coding sequence is TGTGCCAGCAGTGAAAGAGGATGGGGGCAGCCCCAGCATTTT. It is translated as CASSERGWGQPQHF. The rearrangement joins TRBV2 to TRBJ1-5; TRBD1 might be the D (5 bases). The CDR3 contains 14 residues. Germline values: CDR1 SNHLY, CDR2 FYNNEI. V was clipped by 2 bases and J by 7 bases, with 12 bases between them.

The chain couples TRBV4-1 to TRBJ1-1; no firm D call. This CDR3 comprises 13 residues. Trimming took 0 bases from V and 2 from J, leaving 4 bases between them. The germline CDR1 and CDR2 sequences are MGHRA and YSYEKL. This chain's CDR3 is CASSQDRNTEAFF. The CDR3 DNA follows: TGCGCCAGCAGCCAAGACCGTAACACTGAAGCTTTCTTT.